This T cell receptor beta chain was obtained from a study of blood T cell repertoires in COVID-19. In the study's own analysis: Estimation of nucleated cell counts relied on the amplification of reference gene primers. Libraries were prepared by immunoSEQ multiplex PCR; TCRdb keeps only in-frame clonotypes and omits some of them. V and J calls and clone size are those listed in that table; D and trimming were worked out from the DNA. The repertoire includes approximately 80,000 clones, around 81% of them detected once, and over 35% sits in the top ten. Trimming removed 1 base from V and 6 bases from J, with 13 bases in between. The CDR3 totals 15 residues. CDR1 and CDR2 from the germline V gene are LNHDA and SQIVND (reference sequence). This clone was counted between two and nine times.

The receptor was derived from an elderly man with acute or convalescent COVID-19. The specimen sequenced was peripheral blood. The chain is built from TRBV19 and TRBJ1-5; D possibly corresponds to TRBD1 (6 bases). CDR3 loop: CASSIGQQGSQPQHF. The DNA of the CDR3 is TGTGCCAGTAGTATAGGTCAACAGGGAAGTCAGCCCCAGCATTTT.